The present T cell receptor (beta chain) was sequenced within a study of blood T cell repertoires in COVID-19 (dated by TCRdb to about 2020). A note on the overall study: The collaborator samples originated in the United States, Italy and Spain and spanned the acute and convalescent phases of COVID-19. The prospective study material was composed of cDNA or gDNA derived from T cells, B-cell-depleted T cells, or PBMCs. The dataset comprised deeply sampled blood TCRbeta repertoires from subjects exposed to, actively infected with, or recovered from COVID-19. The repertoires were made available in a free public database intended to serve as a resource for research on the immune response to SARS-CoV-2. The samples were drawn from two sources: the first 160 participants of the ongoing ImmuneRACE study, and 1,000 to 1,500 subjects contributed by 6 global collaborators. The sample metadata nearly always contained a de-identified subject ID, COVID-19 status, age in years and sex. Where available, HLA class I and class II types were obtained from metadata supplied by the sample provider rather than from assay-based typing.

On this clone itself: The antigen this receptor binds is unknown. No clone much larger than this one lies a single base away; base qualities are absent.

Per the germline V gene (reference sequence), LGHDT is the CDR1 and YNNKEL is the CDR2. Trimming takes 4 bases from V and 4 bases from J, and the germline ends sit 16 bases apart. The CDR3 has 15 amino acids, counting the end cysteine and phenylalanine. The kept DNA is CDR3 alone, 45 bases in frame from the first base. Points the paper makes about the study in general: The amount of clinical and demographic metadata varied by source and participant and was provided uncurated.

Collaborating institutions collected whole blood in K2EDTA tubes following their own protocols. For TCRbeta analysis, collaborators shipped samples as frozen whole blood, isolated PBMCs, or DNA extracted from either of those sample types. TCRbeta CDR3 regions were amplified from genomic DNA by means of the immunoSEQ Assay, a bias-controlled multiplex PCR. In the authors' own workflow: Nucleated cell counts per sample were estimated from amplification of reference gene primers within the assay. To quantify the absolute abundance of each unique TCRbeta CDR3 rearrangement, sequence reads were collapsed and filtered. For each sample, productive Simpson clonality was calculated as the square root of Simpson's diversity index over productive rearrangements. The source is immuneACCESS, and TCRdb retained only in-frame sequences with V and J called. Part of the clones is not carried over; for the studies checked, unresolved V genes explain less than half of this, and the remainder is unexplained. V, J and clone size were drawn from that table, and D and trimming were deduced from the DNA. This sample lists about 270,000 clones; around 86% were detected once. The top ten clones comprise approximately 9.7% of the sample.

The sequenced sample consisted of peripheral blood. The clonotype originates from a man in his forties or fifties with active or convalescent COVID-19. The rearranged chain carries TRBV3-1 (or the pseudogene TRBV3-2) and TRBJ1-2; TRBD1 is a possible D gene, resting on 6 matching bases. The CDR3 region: CASSLTQGFGYGYTF. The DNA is TGTGCCAGCAGCCTAACACAGGGTTTTGGCTATGGCTACACCTTC.